The 29 T cell receptor beta chains below come from one sample, sequenced in a study of molecular identifiers for immune sequencing clone quantification. TCRdb itself ran the PCR reads through MiXCR, one entry per CDR3 protein. The data contain 300,000 to 400,000 distinct CDR3 sequences, over 20% of them seen just once; the ten biggest clones take up about 0.79%. Sequenced: naive CD8+ T cells from blood, with Jurkat cell RNA spiked in. Subset here: FACS-sorted CD8+CD4-CCR7+CD45RA+ naive T cells. These receptors all come from a human donor in good health. Some libraries in this study had Jurkat cell RNA spiked in.

At least ten counts were recorded for this clonotype. The chain carries TRBV7-9 and TRBJ2-3; tentatively, D is TRBD1 or TRBD2 (7 bases each). CDR3 length: 16 residues. Per the germline V gene, CDR1 is SEHNR and CDR2 is FQNEAQ (reference sequence). Trimming stripped 4 bases from V and 1 base from J, with 15 bases between. CDR3 sequence reads: CASSSGGAYGTDTQYF. CDR3 sequence (DNA): TGTGCCAGCAGCTCAGGGGGGGCGTACGGCACAGATACGCAGTATTTT.

A note on this clonotype: A much larger clone lies a single base off, so this may be a read error. This sequence joins TRBV4-3 and TRBJ2-1, with 8 bases aligning to TRBD2. CDR3 size: 19 residues. Germline V gives CDR1 LGHNA, CDR2 YSLEER. The CDR3 loop is CVSSQFSAPIAGSYNEQFF. The CDR3, as DNA: TGCGTCAGCAGCCAATTCAGCGCCCCTATAGCGGGGTCCTACAATGAGCAGTTCTTC.

This clonotype was seen many times. The rearrangement uses TRBV6-5 and TRBJ2-2, with D unclear. The length of the CDR3 is 14 residues. The V end was cut by 2 bases, the J end by 4 bases, with 8 bases between. CDR1 and CDR2 from the germline V gene are MNHEY and SVGAGI. CDR3 residues: CASSYVSSTGELFF. CDR3 DNA: TGTGCCAGCAGTTACGTGTCGAGCACCGGGGAGCTGTTTTTT.

This clonotype was seen at least ten times. The chain employs TRBV6-2 or TRBV6-3 and TRBJ2-7, with D possibly TRBD2 on 7 matching bases. The CDR3 sequence is 14 residues long. V was clipped by 6 bases and J by 3 bases, with 15 bases between them. Looked up from germline, CDR1 is MNHEY and CDR2 is SVGEGT. The CDR3: CASSPGGLFYEQYF. DNA for the CDR3: TGTGCCAGCAGCCCGGGGGGCCTGTTCTACGAGCAGTACTTC.

For this clonotype: Here the CDR3 omits its conserved ending phenylalanine or tryptophan, so a read error is the likely source. This chain joins TRBV4-3 and TRBJ2-6; TRBD2 is a possible D gene (5 bases). This CDR3 spans 16 amino acids. V was trimmed by 4 bases and J by 3 bases, leaving 13 bases between them. Germline V gene sequence: CDR1 LGHNA, CDR2 YSLEER. CDR3 nucleotides: TGCGCCAGCAGCCCCTCCGAGGGTGATGGGGCCAACGTCCTGACTTCC. The encoded protein is CASSPSEGDGANVLTS.

Concerning this clonotype itself: Given a much more abundant clone one base away, this may be a read error. The conserved final phenylalanine or tryptophan is absent from the CDR3, which likely points to a read error. The J gene is TRBJ2-5, the V gene TRBV2; TRBD2 might be the D (6 bases). The CDR3 extends over 13 amino acids. Per germline, CDR1 SNHLY and CDR2 FYNNEI. With 11 bases removed from V and 4 bases from J, the gap between germline ends came to 17 bases. In nucleotides, the CDR3 is TGTGCCGCCCCGGGGGAGGATGGAGAGACCCAGTACTCC. Translating it yields CAAPGEDGETQYS.

For this clonotype: This may be a read error: a much more frequent sequence differs by one nucleotide. V is TRBV28 and J is TRBJ1-1; D unclear. Germline CDR1 and CDR2: MDHEN and SYDVKM. The CDR3 covers 15 residues. For the CDR3, the DNA is TGTGTCAGCACCCCTGTGTGGCAGGAGAACACTGAAGCTTTCTTT. Amino acid sequence: CVSTPVWQENTEAFF.

This clonotype has a count of ten or more. The chain is built from TRBV12-3 or TRBV12-4 and TRBJ2-2; D is ambiguous. V was cut by 5 bases and J by 4 bases, with 8 bases left in between. The CDR3 extends over 13 amino acids. CDR3 sequence reads: CASSPMGTGELFF. CDR3 in DNA: TGTGCCAGCAGTCCCATGGGCACCGGGGAGCTGTTTTTT.

Concerning this clonotype itself: A much larger clonotype is one base distant, so this may be a read error. The CDR3 protein is CSVPGTATDTQYF. CDR3 coding DNA: TGCAGCGTACCCGGGACAGCCACAGATACGCAGTATTTT. V gene TRBV29-1 combines with J gene TRBJ2-3, with TRBD1 matching over 7 bases. The CDR3 has 13 amino acids. Losses at the gene ends were 6 bases for V and 2 bases for J; bases not matched to a gene: 5. Per the germline V gene, CDR1 is SQVTM and CDR2 is ANQGSEA.

Of note for this clonotype: This may stem from a read error, because a much larger clone lies one nucleotide away. This chain uses TRBV6-5 with TRBJ2-7; D is unresolved. Trimming pared 7 bases from V and 3 bases from J, leaving 16 bases between. The CDR3 is 14 residues long. Germline V gene data show CDR1 as MNHEY and CDR2 as SVGAGI. The CDR3 reads CASKPSIGYYEQYF. The DNA of the CDR3 is TGTGCCAGCAAACCCAGCATTGGGTACTACGAGCAGTACTTC.

This clonotype was seen many times. The chain uses TRBV6-5 and TRBJ1-1, with 7 bases that match TRBD1. In germline, CDR1 is MNHEY, CDR2 SVGAGI. The CDR3 has 15 residues. J lost 0 bases, V lost 7 bases, and 8 bases had no gene match. DNA for the CDR3: TGTGCCAGCAACGCACTTACAGGGGTGAACACTGAAGCTTTCTTT. This codes for CASNALTGVNTEAFF.

As for this clonotype: A much larger clone lies one base from this, so it may be a read error. This CDR3 is missing its conserved last phenylalanine or tryptophan, likely due to a read error. This chain links TRBV28 with TRBJ2-6; 9 bases are shared with TRBD1. CDR3 length: 17 residues. In germline, CDR1 is MDHEN, CDR2 SYDVKM. The junction had 5 bases not matched to a gene; V was cut back by 5 bases and J by 0 bases. The CDR3 reads CASSADRGNSGANVLTS. CDR3 sequence (DNA): TGTGCCAGCAGTGCGGACAGGGGCAACTCTGGGGCCAACGTCCTGACTTCC.

In this sample, this clonotype turned up many times. The chain combines TRBV7-9 with TRBJ2-3; 14 bases line up with TRBD2. The length of the CDR3 is 15 residues. Germline-derived CDR1 and CDR2 are SEHNR and FQNEAQ (reference sequence). Germline trimming cut 5 bases from V and 6 bases from J; bases unmatched to any gene: 4. The CDR3 reads CASSTRTSGRDTQYF. The CDR3 DNA reads TGTGCCAGCAGCACTAGGACTAGCGGGAGGGATACGCAGTATTTT.

A note on this clonotype: A much more abundant neighbour one base away suggests this may be a read error. The chain couples TRBV4-3 to TRBJ2-1; D uncertain. Germline loops: CDR1 LGHNA, CDR2 YSLEER. This CDR3 has 13 residues. Trimming took 1 base from V and 6 from J, leaving 7 bases between them. The CDR3 bases are TGCGCCAGCAGCCAAGGCTGGGTCAATGAGCAGTTCTTC. Translating gives CASSQGWVNEQFF.

The V call is TRBV20-1, the J call TRBJ1-1; possible D gene TRBD1, 5 bases. The CDR3 contains 14 residues. The germline gives CDR1 DFQATT, CDR2 SNEGSKA (reference sequence). The V gene lost 3 bases and the J gene lost 4 bases, with 15 bases spanning the gap. As DNA, the CDR3 is TGCAGTGCTAGGACAAATAGGGGTGGCACTGAAGCTTTCTTT. Encoded protein: CSARTNRGGTEAFF.

This clonotype was seen a handful of times. The chain couples TRBV28 to TRBJ2-5, with 12 nucleotides matching TRBD2. The junction had 11 bases not matched to a gene; V was cut back by 6 bases and J by 3 bases. This CDR3 comprises 17 residues. The germline CDR1 and CDR2 sequences are MDHEN and SYDVKM. The CDR3 DNA is TGTGCCAGCAGCCCCGGGGCTAGCGGGAGGGCCGAAGAGACCCAGTACTTC. Amino acid sequence: CASSPGASGRAEETQYF. Full variable domain (outside the CDR3, taken from reference TRBV28 and TRBJ2-5): DVKVTQSSRYLVKRTGEKVFLECVQDMDHENMFWYRQDPGLGLRLIYFSYDVKMKEKGDIPEGYSVSREKKERFSLILESASTNQTSMYLCASSPGASGRAEETQYFGPGTRLLVL.

This clonotype was observed at least ten times. The chain uses TRBV6-6 and TRBJ1-1; D uncertain. The CDR3 has 12 amino acids. The V gene lost 6 bases and the J gene lost 2 bases, with 7 bases spanning the gap. Germline values: CDR1 MNHNY, CDR2 SVGAGI (reference sequence). CDR3: CASRPLNTEAFF. DNA for the CDR3: TGTGCCAGCAGGCCGCTAAACACTGAAGCTTTCTTT.

This clonotype was seen many times. The V call is TRBV6-5, the J call TRBJ2-2; no clear D gene. The CDR3 runs 14 residues. Trimming cost V 2 bases and J 3 bases, with 7 bases left between them. Germline V gene data show CDR1 as MNHEY and CDR2 as SVGAGI. The CDR3 DNA follows: TGTGCCAGCAGTTACGGTGGATACACCGGGGAGCTGTTTTTT. This encodes CASSYGGYTGELFF.

Notes on this clonotype: A single base separates this from a much larger clone, so it may be a read error. CDR3 in DNA: TGTGCCGGCAGCTCGGACAGGGGAAGCCACGAGCAGTACTTC. Its translation is CAGSSDRGSHEQYF. This chain joins TRBV5-3 and TRBJ2-7, with 9 bases fitting TRBD1. TRBV5-3 is placed among ORFs of uncertain function. The CDR3 is 14 amino acids. Trimming took 10 bases from V and 5 from J; bases not matched to a gene: 13.

This clonotype was counted many times. The gene calls are TRBV13 and TRBJ2-2; tentative D call: TRBD2 (6 bases). Trimming removed 1 base from V and 6 bases from J, with 15 bases in between. CDR1 and CDR2 from the germline V gene are PRHDT and FYEKMQ (reference sequence). This CDR3 contains 16 residues. As DNA, the CDR3 is TGTGCCAGCAGCTTAGTTGGCGGGGTCACTGCCGGGGAGCTGTTTTTT. Protein: CASSLVGGVTAGELFF. The whole variable domain, remainder taken from reference TRBV13 and TRBJ2-2, is AAGVIQSPRHLIKEKRETATLKCYPIPRHDTVYWYQQGPGQDPQFLISFYEKMQSDKGSIPDRFSAQQFSDYHSELNMSSLELGDSALYFCASSLVGGVTAGELFFGEGSRLTVL.

The sample holds many counts of this clonotype. The chain has TRBV28 and TRBJ1-4; a possible D gene is TRBD1 (6 bases). V was shortened by 10 bases and J by 3 bases, with 15 bases between the two germline ends. Germline lookup yields CDR1 MDHEN and CDR2 SYDVKM. This CDR3 contains 14 residues. The CDR3 region has the DNA TGTGCCACGCTTGGGGGGGCGGCTAATGAAAAACTGTTTTTT. Translating it yields CATLGGAANEKLFF.

Regarding this clonotype: A read error may explain this, as a much larger clone is one base away. The genes are TRBV20-1 and TRBJ1-2, with D unresolved. With 1 base removed from V and 1 base from J, the gap between germline ends came to 13 bases. Germline CDR1 is DFQATT and CDR2 is SNEGSKA (reference sequence). The CDR3 covers 15 residues. This CDR3 reads CSARVGLPCNYGYTF. DNA for the CDR3: TGCAGTGCTAGAGTCGGACTACCTTGTAACTATGGCTACACCTTC.

Ten or more counts support this clonotype. V is TRBV19 and J is TRBJ2-3; no clear D gene. The germline CDR1 and CDR2 sequences are LNHDA and SQIVND (reference sequence). The CDR3 spans 13 residues. V was shortened by 2 bases and J by 6 bases, with 9 bases between the two germline ends. CDR3 sequence (DNA): TGTGCCAGTAGTATAATGGACCTCGATACGCAGTATTTT. Its protein is CASSIMDLDTQYF.

This clonotype was counted many times. The chain carries TRBV12-3 or TRBV12-4 and TRBJ2-1; D possibly corresponds to TRBD2 (5 bases). This CDR3 is 13 amino acids long. V lost 3 bases, J lost 14 bases, and 17 bases lay in between. CDR3 bases: TGTGCCAGCAGTTTTTCAGAGGGATCAAAGGAGTTCTTC. Translation gives CASSFSEGSKEFF.

This clonotype was detected many times. This chain joins TRBV7-9 and TRBJ2-7; D call uncertain. Trimming cost V 2 bases and J 3 bases, with 11 bases left between them. CDR3 length: 14 residues. Germline CDR1 reads SEHNR; CDR2 reads FQNEAQ (reference sequence). The CDR3 sequence: CASSLSGQSYEQYF. The CDR3 DNA sequence: TGTGCCAGCAGCTTATCTGGCCAGAGCTACGAGCAGTACTTC. The complete variable domain, with remaining parts taken from reference TRBV7-9 and TRBJ2-7, reads DTGVSQNPRHKITKRGQNVTFRCDPISEHNRLYWYRQTLGQGPEFLTYFQNEAQLEKSRLLSDRFSAERPKGSFSTLEIQRTEQGDSAMYLCASSLSGQSYEQYFGPGTRLTVT.

This clonotype showed up many times. V and J are TRBV4-1 and TRBJ1-1, with D perhaps matching TRBD1 (5 bases). The germline V gene encodes CDR1 MGHRA and CDR2 YSYEKL. The CDR3 length is 13 residues. Trimming removed 4 bases from V and 7 bases from J, with 13 bases in between. As DNA, the CDR3 is TGCGCCAGCAGCCCCCCCCGGGGGTTTGAAGCTTTCTTT. Its translation is CASSPPRGFEAFF.

The sample holds many counts of this clonotype. This chain uses TRBV7-8 with TRBJ2-4; tentatively, D is TRBD1 (5 bases). Trimming took off 1 base at V and 0 bases at J, with 13 bases between the two ends. Per germline, CDR1 SGHVS and CDR2 FQNEAQ. The CDR3 length is 17 residues. The CDR3 loop reads CASSLDNRLLAKNIQYF. Here the CDR3 DNA reads TGTGCCAGCAGCTTAGACAACAGGCTTCTAGCCAAAAACATTCAGTACTTC.

This clonotype has at least ten counts. The chain combines TRBV27 with TRBJ1-1; a possible D gene is TRBD1 (5 bases). CDR1 and CDR2 (germline): MNHEY, SMNVEV (reference sequence). Trimming stripped 5 bases from V and 10 bases from J, with 17 bases between. The CDR3 length is 13 residues. CDR3 in DNA: TGTGCCAGCAGTCAGGGACGCCCGACTCGAGCTTTCTTT. Translation: CASSQGRPTRAFF.

The chain joins TRBV4-3 to TRBJ1-4; TRBD1 aligns across 12 bases. CDR1 and CDR2 (germline): LGHNA, YSLEER. Trimming cost V 0 bases and J 7 bases; bases outside gene matches: 15. The CDR3 has 20 amino acids. DNA of the CDR3: TGCGCCAGCAGCCAAGATAGTTTCGGGACAGGGGGCGAGCTTAGTGAAAAACTGTTTTTT. Encoded protein: CASSQDSFGTGGELSEKLFF.